The 11 T cell receptor beta chains reported below all come from one sample, sequenced in a study of cytomegalovirus exposure and HLA in healthy donors. Here immunoSEQ multiplex PCR was the method, and the copy in TCRdb shows in-frame clones only, minus some. The table includes about 310,000 clones, 88% detected once. Material: PBMCs. The receptors come from a young man in good health and CMV-seronegative.

This chain connects TRBV7-2 to TRBJ1-1, with TRBD1 as a possible D gene (6 bases). The V gene lost 5 bases and the J gene lost 3 bases, with 16 bases spanning the gap. The CDR3 spans 15 residues. Per the germline V gene, CDR1 is SGHTA and CDR2 is FQGNSA. The CDR3 spells CASSPSPQGYTEAFF. CDR3 DNA sequence: TGTGCCAGCAGCCCCTCACCCCAGGGGTACACTGAAGCTTTCTTT.

Here the CDR3 reads CASSPETTVKAFF. In DNA form, the CDR3 reads TGTGCCAGCAGCCCGGAGACGACAGTTAAAGCTTTCTTT. The chain couples TRBV7-8 to TRBJ1-1, with D possibly matching TRBD1 (5 bases). Trimming took 5 bases from V and 9 from J, leaving 16 bases between them. The CDR3 runs 13 residues. Per germline, CDR1 SGHVS and CDR2 FQNEAQ.

The rearrangement joins TRBV7-2 to TRBJ2-7; a possible D gene is TRBD2 (6 bases). From germline, CDR1 is SGHTA and CDR2 FQGNSA. This CDR3 region has 14 residues. The ends were cut back, 8 bases at V and 5 bases at J, with 19 bases in the middle. CDR3 nucleotide sequence: TGTGCCAGCCTCCTCCCCGGAGGGCCCGACGAGCAGTACTTC. Its protein is CASLLPGGPDEQYF.

V is TRBV6-5 and J is TRBJ2-1, with TRBD1 matching over 8 bases. Germline V gene lookup returns CDR1 MNHEY and CDR2 SVGAGI. Losses at the gene ends were 0 bases for V and 9 bases for J; bases not matched to a gene: 7. The CDR3 extends over 15 amino acids. CDR3 nucleotides: TGTGCCAGCAGTTACTCCGGCAGGGGGCAGGCTGAGCAGTTCTTC. Protein product: CASSYSGRGQAEQFF.

The chain uses TRBV19 and TRBJ2-1; 8 bases are a match to TRBD1. V lost 5 bases to trimming and J lost 12 bases; unmatched junction nucleotides: 12. This CDR3 is built from 14 residues. CDR1 and CDR2 (germline): LNHDA, SQIVND (reference sequence). In DNA form, the CDR3 reads TGTGCCAGTAGTCCAGACGGGACAGGCTTTCGGCAGTTCTTC. Encoded protein: CASSPDGTGFRQFF.

This clone has only a few counts. Other nucleotide sequences in the sample specify the same CDR3. The CDR3 loop is CASSGGQGGSPLHF. DNA of the CDR3: TGTGCCAGCAGCGGGGGACAGGGGGGATCACCCCTCCACTTT. J is TRBJ1-6 and V is TRBV9; 11 nucleotides align to TRBD1. Germline V lookup: CDR1 SGDLS, CDR2 YYNGEE. V lost 3 bases and J lost 10; bases outside the gene matches: 3. CDR3 length: 14 residues.

This clone was found a few times. The chain uses TRBV5-1 and TRBJ1-2; a weak D match, TRBD1 (6 bases). The CDR3 length is 14 residues. Trimming removed 4 bases from V and 5 bases from J, with 15 bases in between. Germline CDR1 is SGHRS and CDR2 is YFSETQ. The CDR3 spells CASSKLDSMYGYTF. The CDR3 DNA reads as TGCGCCAGCAGCAAGCTGGACAGTATGTATGGCTACACCTTC.

J is TRBJ1-1 and V is TRBV5-5; 9 bases map to TRBD1. Germline trimming cut 4 bases from V and 5 bases from J; bases unmatched to any gene: 12. This CDR3 is built from 16 residues. Germline CDR1 SGHKS, CDR2 YYEKEE (reference sequence). CDR3 sequence reads: CASSVSPDRGRTEAFF. The CDR3 DNA reads TGTGCCAGCAGCGTCTCCCCAGACAGGGGGAGGACTGAAGCTTTCTTT.

The chain employs TRBV7-9 and TRBJ2-7, with D possibly TRBD2 on 7 matching bases. The V end was cut by 7 bases, the J end by 2 bases, with 12 bases between. Germline CDR1 reads SEHNR; CDR2 reads FQNEAQ (reference sequence). The CDR3 runs 13 residues. CDR3 sequence: CASNLGGAYEQYF. DNA of the CDR3: TGTGCCAGCAACCTAGGGGGGGCCTACGAGCAGTACTTC.

This chain connects TRBV29-1 to TRBJ1-2; D ambiguous. CDR1 and CDR2 (germline): SQVTM, ANQGSEA. The CDR3 runs to 11 residues. V gave up 5 bases and J gave up 7 bases, with 11 bases separating them. In nucleotides, the CDR3 is TGCAGCGTTTCGGAGGGAGGTGGCTACACCTTC. Translating it yields CSVSEGGGYTF.

The count of this clone is one. The chain uses TRBV29-1 and TRBJ1-2; D unclear. Trimming cost V 0 bases and J 6 bases, with 17 bases left between them. The CDR3 has 15 residues. Germline CDR1 SQVTM, CDR2 ANQGSEA. The CDR3 DNA reads as TGCAGCGTTGAAGATCCGGGTCTTCGTAGCGATGGCTACACCTTC. Translating gives CSVEDPGLRSDGYTF.